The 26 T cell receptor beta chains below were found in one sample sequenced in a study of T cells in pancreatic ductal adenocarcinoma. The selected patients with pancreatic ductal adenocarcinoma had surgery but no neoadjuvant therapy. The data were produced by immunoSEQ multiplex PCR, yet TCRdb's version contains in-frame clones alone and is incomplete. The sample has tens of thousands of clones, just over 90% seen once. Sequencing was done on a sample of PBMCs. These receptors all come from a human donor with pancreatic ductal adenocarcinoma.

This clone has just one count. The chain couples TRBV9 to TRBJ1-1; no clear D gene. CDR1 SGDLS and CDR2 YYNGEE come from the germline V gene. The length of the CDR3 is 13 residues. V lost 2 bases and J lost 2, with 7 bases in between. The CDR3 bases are TGTGCCAGCAGCGTGGGTATTAACACTGAAGCTTTCTTT. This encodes CASSVGINTEAFF.

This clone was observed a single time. The chain's CDR3 is CASSRNGGEEFF. The DNA of the CDR3 is TGTGCCAGCTCACGGAACGGGGGGGAGGAGTTCTTC. V is TRBV18 and J is TRBJ2-1, with TRBD2 matching 8 bases. The CDR3 contains 12 residues. V lost 4 bases and J lost 14; bases outside the gene matches: 7. CDR1 and CDR2 from the germline V gene are KGHSH and LQKENI.

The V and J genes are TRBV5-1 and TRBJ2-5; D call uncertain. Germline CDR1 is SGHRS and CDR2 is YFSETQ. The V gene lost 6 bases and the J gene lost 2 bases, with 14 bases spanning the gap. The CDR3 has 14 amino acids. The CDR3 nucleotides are TGCGCCAGCAACACAGCCCTAAATCAAGAGACCCAGTACTTC. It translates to CASNTALNQETQYF.

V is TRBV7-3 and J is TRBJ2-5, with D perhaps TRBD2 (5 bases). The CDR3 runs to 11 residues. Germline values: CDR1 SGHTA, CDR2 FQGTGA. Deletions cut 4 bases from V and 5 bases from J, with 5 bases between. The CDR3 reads CASSSGETQYF. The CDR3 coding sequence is TGTGCCAGCAGCTCGGGGGAGACCCAGTACTTC.

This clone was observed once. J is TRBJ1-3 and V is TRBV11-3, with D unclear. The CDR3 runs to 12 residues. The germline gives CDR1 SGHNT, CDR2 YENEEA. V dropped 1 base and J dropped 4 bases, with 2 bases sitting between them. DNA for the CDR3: TGTGCCAGCAGCTTAGCGGGAAACACCATATATTTT. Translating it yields CASSLAGNTIYF.

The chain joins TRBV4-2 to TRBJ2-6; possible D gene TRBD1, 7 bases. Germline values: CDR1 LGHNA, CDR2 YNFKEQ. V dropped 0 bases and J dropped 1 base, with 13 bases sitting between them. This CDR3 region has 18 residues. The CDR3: CASSQDRRGTSGANVLTF. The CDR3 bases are TGTGCCAGCAGCCAAGACCGCAGGGGGACTTCTGGGGCCAACGTCCTGACTTTC.

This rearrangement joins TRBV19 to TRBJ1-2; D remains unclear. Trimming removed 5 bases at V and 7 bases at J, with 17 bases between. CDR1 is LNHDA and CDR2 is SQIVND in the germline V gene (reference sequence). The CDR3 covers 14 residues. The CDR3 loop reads CASSLGQIGLGYTF. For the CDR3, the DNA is TGTGCCAGTAGTTTGGGCCAGATAGGGCTTGGCTACACCTTC.

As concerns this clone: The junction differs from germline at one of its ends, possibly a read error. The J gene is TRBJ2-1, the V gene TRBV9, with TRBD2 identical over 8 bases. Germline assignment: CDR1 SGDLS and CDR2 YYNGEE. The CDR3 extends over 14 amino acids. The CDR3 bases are TGTGCCAGTAGCGCCGGGAGGGTTGAGAATGAGCAGTTCTTC. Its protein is CASSAGRVENEQFF.

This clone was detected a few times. The CDR3, as DNA: TGTGCCAGCAGTAAGGGACTTAGGAATCAGCCCCAGCATTTT. Its translation: CASSKGLRNQPQHF. This chain uses TRBV2 with TRBJ1-5; possibly TRBD1 for D (5 bases). The germline gives CDR1 SNHLY, CDR2 FYNNEI. The length of the CDR3 is 14 residues. V shed 5 bases and J shed 4 bases, with 12 bases lying between them. The variable domain in full, with the rest retrieved from reference TRBV2 and TRBJ1-5, is EPEVTQTPSHQVTQMGQEVILRCVPISNHLYFYWYRQILGQKVEFLVSFYNNEISEKSEIFDDQFSVERPDGSNFTLKIRSTKLEDSAMYFCASSKGLRNQPQHFGDGTRLSIL.

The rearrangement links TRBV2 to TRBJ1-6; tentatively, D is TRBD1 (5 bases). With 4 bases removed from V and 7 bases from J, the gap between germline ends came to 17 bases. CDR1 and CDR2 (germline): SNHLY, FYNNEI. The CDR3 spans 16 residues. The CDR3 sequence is CASSGDQPFANSPLHF. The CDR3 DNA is TGTGCCAGCAGTGGGGACCAACCCTTCGCAAATTCACCCCTCCACTTT.

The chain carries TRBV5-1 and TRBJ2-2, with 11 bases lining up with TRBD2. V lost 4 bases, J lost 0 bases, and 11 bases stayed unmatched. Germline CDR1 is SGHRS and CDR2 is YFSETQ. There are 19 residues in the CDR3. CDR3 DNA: TGCGCCAGCAGCCTGAGCGGGTCGACTAGCGGGACGAACACCGGGGAGCTGTTTTTT. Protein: CASSLSGSTSGTNTGELFF.

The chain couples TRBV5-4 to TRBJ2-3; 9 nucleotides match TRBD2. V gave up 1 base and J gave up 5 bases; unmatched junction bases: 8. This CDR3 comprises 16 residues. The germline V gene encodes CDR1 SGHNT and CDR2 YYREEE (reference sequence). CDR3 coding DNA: TGTGCCAGCAGCTTGAGGCTAGCGGGATCCGGAGATACGCAGTATTTT. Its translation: CASSLRLAGSGDTQYF. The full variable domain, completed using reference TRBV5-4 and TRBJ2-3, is ETGVTQSPTHLIKTRGQQVTLRCSSQSGHNTVSWYQQALGQGPQFIFQYYREEENGRGNFPPRFSGLQFPNYSSELNVNALELDDSALYLCASSLRLAGSGDTQYFGPGTRLTVL.

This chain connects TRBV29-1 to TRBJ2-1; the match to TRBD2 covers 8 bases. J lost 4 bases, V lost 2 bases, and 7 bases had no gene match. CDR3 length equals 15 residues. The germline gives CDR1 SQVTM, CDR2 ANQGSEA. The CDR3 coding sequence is TGCAGCGTTGAAAGGAGCGGGAGCCTATACAATGAGCAGTTCTTC. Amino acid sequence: CSVERSGSLYNEQFF.

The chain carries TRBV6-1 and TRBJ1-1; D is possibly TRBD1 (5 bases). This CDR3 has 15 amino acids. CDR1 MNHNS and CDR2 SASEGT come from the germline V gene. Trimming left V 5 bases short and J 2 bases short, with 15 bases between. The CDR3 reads CASSPRGKINTEAFF. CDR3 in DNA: TGTGCCAGCAGTCCCCGGGGGAAGATAAACACTGAAGCTTTCTTT.

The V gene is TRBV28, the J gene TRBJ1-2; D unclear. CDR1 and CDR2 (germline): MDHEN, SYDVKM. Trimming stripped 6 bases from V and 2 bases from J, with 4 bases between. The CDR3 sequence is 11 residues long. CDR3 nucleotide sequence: TGTGCCAGCAGCTACAACTATGGCTACACCTTC. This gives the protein CASSYNYGYTF.

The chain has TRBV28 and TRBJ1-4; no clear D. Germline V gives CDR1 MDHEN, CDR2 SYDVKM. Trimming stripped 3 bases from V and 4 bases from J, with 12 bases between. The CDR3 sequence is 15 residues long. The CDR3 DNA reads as TGTGCCAGCAGTTTCCTAGGAGAAGATAATGAAAAACTGTTTTTT. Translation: CASSFLGEDNEKLFF.

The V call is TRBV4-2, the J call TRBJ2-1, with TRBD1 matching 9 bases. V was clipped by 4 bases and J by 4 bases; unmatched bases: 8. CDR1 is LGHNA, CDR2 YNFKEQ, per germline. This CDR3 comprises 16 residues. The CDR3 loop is CASSLDTGGLYNEQFF. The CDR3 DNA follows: TGTGCCAGCAGCCTAGATACAGGGGGCCTATACAATGAGCAGTTCTTC.

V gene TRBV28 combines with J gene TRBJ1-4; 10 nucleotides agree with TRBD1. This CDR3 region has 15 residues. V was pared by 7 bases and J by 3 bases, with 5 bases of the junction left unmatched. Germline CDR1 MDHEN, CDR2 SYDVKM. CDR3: CASKGTGVPNEKLFF. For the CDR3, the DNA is TGTGCCAGCAAGGGGACAGGGGTCCCTAATGAAAAACTGTTTTTT.

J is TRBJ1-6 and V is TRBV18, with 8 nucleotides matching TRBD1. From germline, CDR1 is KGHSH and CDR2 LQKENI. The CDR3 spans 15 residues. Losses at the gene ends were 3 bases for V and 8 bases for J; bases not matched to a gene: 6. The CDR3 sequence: CASSPQQTGDSPLHF. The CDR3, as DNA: TGTGCCAGCTCACCCCAACAGACAGGGGATTCACCCCTCCACTTT.

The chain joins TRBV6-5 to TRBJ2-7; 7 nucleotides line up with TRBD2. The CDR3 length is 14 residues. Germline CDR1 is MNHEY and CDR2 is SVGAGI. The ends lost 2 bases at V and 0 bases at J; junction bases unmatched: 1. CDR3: CASSYLADSYEQYF. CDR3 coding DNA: TGTGCCAGCAGTTACCTAGCGGACTCCTACGAGCAGTACTTC.

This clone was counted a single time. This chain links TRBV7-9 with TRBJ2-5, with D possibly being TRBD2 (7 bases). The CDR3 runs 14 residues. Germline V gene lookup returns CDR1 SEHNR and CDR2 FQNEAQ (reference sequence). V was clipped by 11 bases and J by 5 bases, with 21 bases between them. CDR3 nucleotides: TGTGCCTACACTCGTCGGGGGGCAGGGGAGACCCAGTACTTC. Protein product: CAYTRRGAGETQYF.

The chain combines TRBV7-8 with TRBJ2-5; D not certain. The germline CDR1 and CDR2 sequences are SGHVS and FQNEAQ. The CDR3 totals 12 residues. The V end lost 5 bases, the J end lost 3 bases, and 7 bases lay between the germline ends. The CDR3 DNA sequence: TGTGCCAGCAGCCGACGGGAAGAGACCCAGTACTTC. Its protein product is CASSRREETQYF.

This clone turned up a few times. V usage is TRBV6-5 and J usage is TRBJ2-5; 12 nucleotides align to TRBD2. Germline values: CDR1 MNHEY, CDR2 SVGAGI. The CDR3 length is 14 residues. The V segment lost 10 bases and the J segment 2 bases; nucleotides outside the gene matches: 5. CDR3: CAIRGLAGQETQYF. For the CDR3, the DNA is TGTGCCATACGAGGACTAGCGGGACAAGAGACCCAGTACTTC.

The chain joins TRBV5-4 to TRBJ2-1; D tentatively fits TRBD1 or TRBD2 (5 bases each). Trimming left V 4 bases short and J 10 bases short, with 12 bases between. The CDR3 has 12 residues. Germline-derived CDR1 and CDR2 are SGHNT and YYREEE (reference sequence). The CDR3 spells CASSPGTNEQFF. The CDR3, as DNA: TGTGCCAGCAGCCCCGGGACGAACGAGCAGTTCTTC.

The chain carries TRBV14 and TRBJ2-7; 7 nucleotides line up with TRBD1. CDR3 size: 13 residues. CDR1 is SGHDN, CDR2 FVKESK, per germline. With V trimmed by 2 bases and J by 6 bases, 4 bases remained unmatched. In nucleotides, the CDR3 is TGTGCCAGCAGCCAACAGGGGGTCTCCGAGCAGTACTTC. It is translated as CASSQQGVSEQYF.

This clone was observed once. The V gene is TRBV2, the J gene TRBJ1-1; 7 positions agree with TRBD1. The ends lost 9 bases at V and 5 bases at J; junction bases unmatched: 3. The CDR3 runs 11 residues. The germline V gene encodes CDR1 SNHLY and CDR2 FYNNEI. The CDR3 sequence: CASTGETEAFF. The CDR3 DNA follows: TGTGCCAGTACAGGGGAAACTGAAGCTTTCTTT.